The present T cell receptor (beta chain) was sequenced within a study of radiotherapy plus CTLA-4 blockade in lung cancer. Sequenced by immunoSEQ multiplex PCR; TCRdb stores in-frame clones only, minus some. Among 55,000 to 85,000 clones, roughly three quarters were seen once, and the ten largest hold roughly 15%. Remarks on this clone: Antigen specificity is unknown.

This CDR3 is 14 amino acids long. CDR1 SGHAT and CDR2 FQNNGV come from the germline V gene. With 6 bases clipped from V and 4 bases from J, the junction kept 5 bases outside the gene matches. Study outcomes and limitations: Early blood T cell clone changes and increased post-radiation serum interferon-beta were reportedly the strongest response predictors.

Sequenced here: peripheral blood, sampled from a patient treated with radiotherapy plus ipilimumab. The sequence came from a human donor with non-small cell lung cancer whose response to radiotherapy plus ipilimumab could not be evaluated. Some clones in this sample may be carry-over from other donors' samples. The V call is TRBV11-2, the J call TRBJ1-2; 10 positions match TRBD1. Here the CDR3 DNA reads TGTGCCAGCAGGGACAGGGGGTTTCCCTATGGCTACACCTTC. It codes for CASRDRGFPYGYTF.